The rows below give T cell receptor beta chains drawn from one sample of a study. TCRdb itself ran the 5' RACE reads through MiXCR, one entry per CDR3 protein. The table includes 35,000 to 50,000 distinct CDR3 sequences, around 30% detected once. The sequenced sample was tumor-infiltrating memory CD4+ T cells sorted from the breast tumor. These receptors were collected from a female donor with breast cancer. CDR3s include the opening cysteine and the closing phenylalanine or tryptophan. Fields, in order: J gene, V gene, D gene, clone size, CDR3 DNA, CDR3 protein. D genes are given only for firm matches. Clone size is not always given. Where it is, it says once, few, many or a class for expanded clones.

>TRBJ1-2|TRBV6-1|TRBD1|few
TGTGCCAGCAGTGAACAACAGGGGAATGGCTACACCTTC
CASSEQQGNGYTF
>TRBJ2-3|TRBV5-4|NA|few
TGTGCCAGCAGTTCTCGCGGGGGCCTCCCAGATACGCAGTATTTT
CASSSRGGLPDTQYF
>TRBJ1-2|TRBV4-1|TRBD1|NA
TGCGCCAGCAGCCAAGAGGGGGGCAGGGGGATTGATGGCTACACCTTC
CASSQEGGRGIDGYTF
>TRBJ2-1|TRBV7-2|NA|NA
TGTGCCAGCAGGACGCGGAGGGGGCCAAGCTCCTACAATGAGCAGTTCTTC
CASRTRRGPSSYNEQFF
>TRBJ2-5|TRBV20-1|TRBD1|medium-sized
TGCAGTGCTCACAGGGGACAAGAGACCCAGTACTTC
CSAHRGQETQYF
>TRBJ2-1|TRBV20-1|NA|NA
TGCAGTGCCGAAGGGCCGAACAATGAGCAGTTCTTC
CSAEGPNNEQFF
>TRBJ1-5|TRBV4-1|TRBD1|NA
TGCGCCAGCAGCTGGGACAGGATTATCAATCAGCCCCAGCATTTT
CASSWDRIINQPQHF
>TRBJ1-1|TRBV5-1|TRBD1|NA
TGCGCCAGCAGCGCCGGGACAGGATTTGCGGCTTTCTTT
CASSAGTGFAAFF
>TRBJ2-3|TRBV12-3/TRBV12-4|NA|NA
TGTGCCAGCAGTAGCGCTTACCCAGACACAGATACGCAGTATTTT
CASSSAYPDTDTQYF
>TRBJ2-7|TRBV25-1|NA|once
TGTGCCGGCAGTGTCTCCCTTGCGGGAACCTACGAGCAGTACTTC
CAGSVSLAGTYEQYF
>TRBJ2-7|TRBV13|NA|NA
TGTGCCAGCAGCTTTGGACACTACGAGCAGTACTTC
CASSFGHYEQYF
>TRBJ1-5|TRBV12-3/TRBV12-4|NA|NA
TGTGCCAACTTACTGCGAGGGGTTCGGCCCCAGCATTTT
CANLLRGVRPQHF
>TRBJ2-7|TRBV5-1|NA|few
TGCGCCAGCAGCTTGGTTATCGCTAGTCGCGAGCAGTACTTC
CASSLVIASREQYF
>TRBJ2-5|TRBV5-1|TRBD1|NA
TGCGCCAGCAGCCCCCTGGGACAGGGGATCCAAGAGACCCAGTACTTC
CASSPLGQGIQETQYF
>TRBJ2-3|TRBV5-6|NA|NA
TGTGCCAGCAGCTTGTTACGGGAGAGGAGCACAGATACGCAGTATTTT
CASSLLRERSTDTQYF
>TRBJ2-1|TRBV6-5|TRBD2|few
TGTGCCAGCAGTTACAGGCTAGCGGGAGTCAATGAGCAGTTCTTC
CASSYRLAGVNEQFF
>TRBJ2-2|TRBV7-2|TRBD2|NA
TGTGCCAGCAGCTCGGGACTAGCGGGCACCGGGGAGCTGTTTTTT
CASSSGLAGTGELFF
>TRBJ2-2|TRBV5-1|TRBD1|NA
TGCGCCAGCAGCCCGGACAGGGGCAACACCGGGGAGCTGTTTTTT
CASSPDRGNTGELFF
>TRBJ2-2|TRBV5-1|TRBD2|NA
TGCGCCAGTCAGCCCGACCCGGGACTAGCGGACACCGGGGAGCTGTTTTTT
CASQPDPGLADTGELFF
>TRBJ2-5|TRBV7-2|NA|NA
TGTGCCAGCAGCTTAGCCCTACACGGGAAAGAGACCCAGTACTTC
CASSLALHGKETQYF
>TRBJ2-6|TRBV6-5|TRBD1|NA
TGTGCCAGCAGCTCACCGGGACAGGGTAGTGGGGCCAACGTCCTGACTTTC
CASSSPGQGSGANVLTF
>TRBJ2-6|TRBV6-4|TRBD1|many
TGTGCCAGCAGTACCCGGACAGGGTCTGGGGCCAACGTCCTGACTTTC
CASSTRTGSGANVLTF
>TRBJ2-1|TRBV27|TRBD1|few
TGTGCCAGCAGGGCCAGACAGGGGGGTGAGCAGTTCTTC
CASRARQGGEQFF
>TRBJ1-1|TRBV7-6|NA|NA
TGTGCCAGCAGCTTAGACAGGCGGGGAACTGAAGCTTTCTTT
CASSLDRRGTEAFF
>TRBJ2-1|TRBV21-1|NA|once
TGTGCCAGCAGCACCGCCGGGGAGCAGTTCTTC
CASSTAGEQFF
>TRBJ2-3|TRBV12-3/TRBV12-4|TRBD2|NA
TGTGCCAGCAGCCCTATAGCGGGAACCTCCACAGATACGCAGTATTTT
CASSPIAGTSTDTQYF
>TRBJ2-5|TRBV9|NA|NA
TGTGCCAGCAGCGTAGTGAATAGCTTTGACCCCTTCCGGGAGACCCAGTACTTC
CASSVVNSFDPFRETQYF
>TRBJ2-5|TRBV5-5|NA|NA
TGTGCCAGCACCCTTGACACCCAGTACTTC
CASTLDTQYF
>TRBJ1-1|TRBV6-5|NA|NA
TGTGCCAGCGGTAAGGGTAACACTGAAGCTTTCTTT
CASGKGNTEAFF
>TRBJ1-1|TRBV5-1|NA|few
TGCGCCAGCAGCTTATCAGGGTTCCGGGACACTGAAGCTTTCTTT
CASSLSGFRDTEAFF
>TRBJ2-3|TRBV5-1|NA|NA
TGCGCCAGCAGCTCGGAAGGGGGCACAGATACGCAGTATTTT
CASSSEGGTDTQYF
>TRBJ2-7|TRBV20-1|TRBD2|few
TGCAGTGCCGACGGGACTAGCGGGAGCATGTACGAGCAGTACTTC
CSADGTSGSMYEQYF
>TRBJ2-7|TRBV6-5|TRBD2|NA
TGTGCCAGCAGTCCCCTACGGACTAGCGGGGGCTACGAGCAGTACTTC
CASSPLRTSGGYEQYF
>TRBJ1-2|TRBV28|TRBD1|few
TGTGCCGGATCAGACAGGGGGATCTATGGCTACACCTTC
CAGSDRGIYGYTF
>TRBJ2-7|TRBV6-1|TRBD1|few
TGTGCCAGCAGTGGGGGACAGGAGAGCTCCTACGAGCAGTACTTC
CASSGGQESSYEQYF
>TRBJ2-1|TRBV4-1|TRBD1|NA
TGCGCCAGCAGCCAAACCGGGACAGGGATCAATGAGCAGTTCTTC
CASSQTGTGINEQFF
>TRBJ2-7|TRBV3-1|NA|many
TGTGCCAGCAGCCTAGGTTACGAGCAGTACTTC
CASSLGYEQYF
>TRBJ2-1|TRBV5-1|TRBD1|many
TGCGCCAGCAGGTCTCAGACAGGGGGCGTCCTCAATGAGCAGTTCTTC
CASRSQTGGVLNEQFF
>TRBJ1-1|TRBV9|NA|NA
TGTGCCAGCAGCGTTGACCGGGGGAACACTGAAGCTTTCTTT
CASSVDRGNTEAFF
>TRBJ1-1|TRBV29-1|NA|NA
TGCAGCGTCCAACTAGGGGCTGAAGGCACTGAAGCTTTCTTT
CSVQLGAEGTEAFF
>TRBJ2-1|TRBV12-3/TRBV12-4|NA|NA
TGTGCCAGCAGTTCCGAGAATGAGCAGTTCTTC
CASSSENEQFF
>TRBJ2-4|TRBV4-2|NA|many
TGTGCCAGCAGCCAAGGACCGAGGGGACTAGCCAAAAACATTCAGTACTTC
CASSQGPRGLAKNIQYF
>TRBJ2-7|TRBV20-1|NA|NA
TGCAGTGCTAGGGAAACAGTCCGCTACGAGCAGTACTTC
CSARETVRYEQYF
>TRBJ1-6|TRBV6-5|TRBD1|NA
TGTGCCAGCAGAGTGACAGGGGCATCCGAGAATTCACCCCTCCACTTT
CASRVTGASENSPLHF
>TRBJ2-1|TRBV12-3/TRBV12-4|TRBD1|many
TGTGCCAGCAGTACCGGGACAGGGCCTTACAATGAGCAGTTCTTC
CASSTGTGPYNEQFF
>TRBJ1-1|TRBV7-9|NA|NA
TGTGCCAGCAGCTTAGCGCTGGGGAGGAACACTGAAGCTTTCTTT
CASSLALGRNTEAFF
>TRBJ1-2|TRBV20-1|NA|once
TGCAGTGCTAGAGATACCCTGGGAGGGGCGAGAGGCTACACCTTC
CSARDTLGGARGYTF
>TRBJ2-7|TRBV6-5|NA|NA
TGTGCCAGCATCCCCCTCGATCGCTACGAGCAGTACTTC
CASIPLDRYEQYF
>TRBJ1-4|TRBV29-1|NA|medium-sized
TGCAGCGTTGAGGCGGGTCATGAAAAACTGTTTTTT
CSVEAGHEKLFF
>TRBJ2-1|TRBV14|NA|once
TGTGCCAGTTCGCCACGAGCTTTTTCCTACAATGAGCAGTTCTTC
CASSPRAFSYNEQFF
>TRBJ2-7|TRBV30|NA|NA
TGTGCCTACGAGTCCTCCTACGAGCAGTACTTC
CAYESSYEQYF
>TRBJ2-3|TRBV28|TRBD1|NA
TGTGCCAGCAGTTTTGTGGGGACAGGGCCTGATACGCAGTATTTT
CASSFVGTGPDTQYF
>TRBJ2-7|TRBV11-2|NA|few
TGTGCCAGCAGCTTAATTGAGGGAGGAGAGCAGTACTTC
CASSLIEGGEQYF
>TRBJ2-7|TRBV3-1|TRBD1|NA
TGTGCCAGCAGCCAAGATAGGACAGGGGAGCAGTACTTC
CASSQDRTGEQYF
>TRBJ2-3|TRBV10-3|NA|many
TGTGCCATCAGCAGCAGGGATACAGATACGCAGTATTTT
CAISSRDTDTQYF
>TRBJ2-3|TRBV6-1|NA|few
TGTGCCAGCAGTGACAACCGTCGGCAGTTTACAGATACGCAGTATTTT
CASSDNRRQFTDTQYF
>TRBJ2-7|TRBV2|TRBD1|NA
TGTGCCAGCAGTGAAGGTTTCGAAAGGACAGGCTCCTACGAGCAGTACTTC
CASSEGFERTGSYEQYF